Here is one T cell receptor (beta chain) with its context. The CDR3 length is 14 residues. V dropped 3 bases and J dropped 8 bases, with 13 bases sitting between them. Germline-derived CDR1 and CDR2 are PRHDT and FYEKMQ (reference sequence). The source of the sample is a study of T cell changes during pregnancy in multiple sclerosis. Sequencing was performed with immunoSEQ multiplex PCR; in TCRdb, only in-frame clones are kept and a portion is missing. The profile shows more than 35,000 clones, approximately 89% of them singletons. The sample in question was CD4+ T cells from peripheral blood mononuclear cells, obtained after pregnancy. The TCR sequence derives from a female donor in good health, enrolled as a control in a pregnancy study. V gene TRBV13 combines with J gene TRBJ1-4; no firm D call. CDR3 nucleotide sequence: TGTGCCAGCAGCTTCGGCAGGCCAGGAGAAAAACTGTTTTTT. Translating gives CASSFGRPGEKLFF.